The next 7 T cell receptor beta chains were all read from a single sample in a study of radiotherapy plus CTLA-4 blockade in lung cancer. Some clones are missing from TCRdb's copy, which holds only in-frame ones; the method was immunoSEQ multiplex PCR. The data hold about 48,000 clones, with roughly 90% observed a single time. Sequences were derived from peripheral blood, sampled from a patient treated with radiotherapy plus ipilimumab. The receptors shown here come from a human donor with non-small cell lung cancer that progressed on radiotherapy plus ipilimumab. Some clones in this sample may be carry-over from other donors' samples.

V is TRBV7-8 and J is TRBJ1-4; D unresolved. Germline CDR1 and CDR2: SGHVS and FQNEAQ. V lost 3 bases, J lost 0 bases, and 8 bases lay in between. The CDR3 is 15 residues long. The chain's CDR3 is CASSFRRATNEKLFF. The CDR3 DNA reads TGTGCCAGCAGCTTCCGGAGAGCAACTAATGAAAAACTGTTTTTT.

The rearrangement joins TRBV20-1 to TRBJ1-1, with 7 bases lining up with TRBD1. The CDR3 is made up of 11 amino acids. CDR1 is DFQATT and CDR2 is SNEGSKA in the germline V gene (reference sequence). With 6 bases clipped from V and 3 bases from J, the junction kept 1 base outside the gene matches. This chain's CDR3 is CSATGDTEAFF. CDR3 in DNA: TGCAGTGCAACAGGGGACACTGAAGCTTTCTTT.

A single count supports this clone. The V gene is TRBV7-8, the J gene TRBJ2-2, with 8 bases fitting TRBD2. The V gene end was trimmed by 1 base and the J gene end by 4 bases; junction bases not matched to a gene: 8. The germline V gene has CDR1 SGHVS and CDR2 FQNEAQ. CDR3 length: 17 residues. The CDR3 sequence is CASSLDTILAGTGELFF. The CDR3, as DNA: TGTGCCAGCAGCTTAGATACGATTCTAGCGGGCACCGGGGAGCTGTTTTTT.

This chain uses TRBV7-3 with TRBJ2-1; TRBD2 matches 10 bases. The V gene end was trimmed by 4 bases and the J gene end by 4 bases; junction bases not matched to a gene: 4. Germline-derived CDR1 and CDR2 are SGHTA and FQGTGA. The CDR3 consists of 15 residues. The CDR3 sequence is CASSSTSGAYNEQFF. The CDR3 DNA reads TGTGCCAGCAGCTCAACTAGCGGGGCTTACAATGAGCAGTTCTTC.

The chain uses TRBV29-1 and TRBJ2-5; D unclear. Germline values: CDR1 SQVTM, CDR2 ANQGSEA. Trimming removed 2 bases from V and 7 bases from J, with 5 bases in between. CDR3 length: 10 amino acids. CDR3 region: CSVEQATQYF. In DNA, the CDR3 is TGCAGCGTTGAACAGGCGACCCAGTACTTC.

This chain uses TRBV11-2 with TRBJ2-2, with 13 bases lining up with TRBD2. V shed 3 bases and J 5 bases; nucleotides not matched to a gene: 9. The CDR3 sequence is 18 residues long. The germline CDR1 and CDR2 sequences are SGHAT and FQNNGV. The CDR3 reads CASSLQRTSGRSTGELFF. The DNA for the CDR3 is TGTGCCAGCAGCTTGCAACGGACTAGCGGGAGATCGACCGGGGAGCTGTTTTTT.

This chain joins TRBV4-1 and TRBJ2-5, with 8 bases fitting TRBD2. Germline CDR1 and CDR2: MGHRA and YSYEKL. This CDR3 has 16 amino acids. V shed 3 bases and J 4 bases; nucleotides not matched to a gene: 10. CDR3 protein: CASSHTLAGIAETQYF. As DNA, the CDR3 is TGCGCCAGCAGCCATACTCTAGCGGGCATTGCAGAGACCCAGTACTTC.